Presented here are 27 T cell receptor beta chains from one specimen sequenced in a study of blood T cell repertoires in COVID-19. The method was immunoSEQ multiplex PCR; TCRdb's version includes in-frame clones alone and lacks a portion of them. The table has about 230,000 clones, 80% to 90% seen once. The sample comprised PBMCs or T cells enriched from blood (not recorded which). All receptors derive from a woman between 45 and 65 years old in a cohort exposed to, infected with or recovered from COVID-19 (not recorded which).

The chain links TRBV10-3 to TRBJ1-1; no reliable D call. Trimming removed 11 bases at V and 0 bases at J, with 13 bases between. Germline values: CDR1 ENHRY, CDR2 SYGVKD. CDR3 length: 13 residues. The CDR3 loop is CAGGGSMNTEAFF. For the CDR3, the DNA is TGTGCCGGAGGCGGCAGTATGAACACTGAAGCTTTCTTT.

The chain is built from TRBV29-1 and TRBJ2-5; TRBD2 matches 11 bases. V gave up 7 bases and J gave up 4 bases; unmatched junction bases: 2. The CDR3 runs to 12 residues. CDR1 SQVTM and CDR2 ANQGSEA come from the germline V gene. CDR3 sequence: CSAGTSGETQYF. The CDR3 coding sequence is TGCAGCGCCGGGACTAGCGGAGAGACCCAGTACTTC.

The chain carries TRBV10-3 and TRBJ1-2, with D perhaps matching TRBD1 (5 bases). Trimming shortened V by 4 bases and J by 7 bases, and 10 bases separated the two germline ends. CDR1 is ENHRY, CDR2 SYGVKD, per germline. This CDR3 spans 12 amino acids. DNA for the CDR3: TGTGCCATCAGTGGCAGGGATCGTGGCTACACCTTC. Its translation is CAISGRDRGYTF.

This clone was picked up a small number of times. This chain joins TRBV5-5 and TRBJ1-2; perhaps TRBD1 as D (5 bases). This CDR3 is built from 17 residues. Germline-derived CDR1 and CDR2 are SGHKS and YYEKEE (reference sequence). Between the trimmed V and J ends, which lost 4 bases and 0 bases, there was a span of 19 bases. The DNA for the CDR3 is TGTGCCAGCAGCCGGTTAAGGGACGGGGGAGCTAACTATGGCTACACCTTC. Protein: CASSRLRDGGANYGYTF. Looking up the rest from reference TRBV5-5 and TRBJ1-2 gives the full variable domain: DAGVTQSPTHLIKTRGQQVTLRCSPISGHKSVSWYQQVLGQGPQFIFQYYEKEERGRGNFPDRFSARQFPNYSSELNVNALLLGDSALYLCASSRLRDGGANYGYTFGSGTRLTVV.

The sample holds a few counts of this clone. The chain has TRBV3-1 (or the pseudogene TRBV3-2) and TRBJ1-2; tentatively, D is TRBD1 (5 bases). The germline V and J ends were trimmed by 2 bases and 2 bases, with 9 bases remaining between them. CDR1 is LGHDT and CDR2 is YNNKEL in the germline V gene (reference sequence). The CDR3 is made up of 14 amino acids. CDR3 amino acids: CASSQYDSNYGYTF. The CDR3 region has the DNA TGTGCCAGCAGCCAATATGACAGCAACTATGGCTACACCTTC.

The chain recombines TRBV12-5 with TRBJ2-6; TRBD1 is a possible D gene (6 bases). V dropped 5 bases and J dropped 1 base, with 9 bases sitting between them. The CDR3 is 15 amino acids. Germline lookup yields CDR1 LGHNT and CDR2 FRNRAP. The CDR3 loop is CASGTGQSGANVLTF. CDR3 bases: TGTGCTAGTGGTACCGGACAGTCTGGGGCCAACGTCCTGACTTTC.

The chain employs TRBV11-2 and TRBJ2-5, with 13 bases that match TRBD2. Unmatched junction bases numbered 8, after V lost 5 bases and J lost 5 bases. The germline V gene has CDR1 SGHAT and CDR2 FQNNGV. The CDR3 spans 16 residues. CDR3 sequence: CASSPRTSGGRETQYF. The CDR3 nucleotides are TGTGCCAGCAGCCCCCGGACTAGCGGGGGAAGGGAGACCCAGTACTTC.

The J gene is TRBJ2-3, the V gene TRBV2, with 8 bases identical to TRBD2. The CDR3 totals 15 residues. The trim removed 1 base at V and 4 bases at J, leaving 4 bases unmatched. The germline V gene encodes CDR1 SNHLY and CDR2 FYNNEI. CDR3 DNA sequence: TGTGCCAGCAGTGAAGTCCTAGCGGGTCCAGATACGCAGTATTTT. It codes for CASSEVLAGPDTQYF.

This clone was recorded only once. This chain links TRBV29-1 with TRBJ2-5; 8 positions match TRBD2. With V trimmed by 5 bases and J by 4 bases, 9 bases remained unmatched. From germline, CDR1 is SQVTM and CDR2 ANQGSEA. CDR3 length equals 14 residues. CDR3 sequence (DNA): TGCAGCGTTTCGGGGGGGTACTCCGGAGAGACCCAGTACTTC. As protein: CSVSGGYSGETQYF.

The gene calls are TRBV19 and TRBJ2-1, with 11 nucleotides matching TRBD2. Germline CDR1 and CDR2: LNHDA and SQIVND (reference sequence). Trimming at V came to 7 bases and at J to 9 bases, leaving 11 bases not matched to a gene. CDR3 length: 15 residues. The CDR3 region is CASTPGLAVDGEQFF. The CDR3, as DNA: TGTGCCAGTACGCCGGGACTAGCGGTAGATGGTGAGCAGTTCTTC.

This chain connects TRBV21-1 to TRBJ1-5; no DNA check was done on the table's D call, TRBD1. TRBV21-1 is shown as a pseudogene. This CDR3 is built from 20 residues. As DNA, the CDR3 is TGTGCCAGCAGCAAAGTTAAGGGGGGACAGGGGGGAAGTAGCAATCAGCCCCAGCATTTT. This encodes CASSKVKGGQGGSSNQPQHF.

V gene TRBV7-3 combines with J gene TRBJ2-6, with 14 positions matching TRBD2. J lost 12 bases, V lost 3 bases, and 16 bases had no gene match. The CDR3 has 19 amino acids. The V gene's germline CDR1 is SGHTA and CDR2 FQGTGA. Here the CDR3 DNA reads TGTGCCAGCAGCTTGGCCCCCTCGACTAGCGGGGGGGCTGGAGCCGTCCTGACTTTC. This encodes CASSLAPSTSGGAGAVLTF.

This clone showed up just a few times. The chain employs TRBV9 and TRBJ2-1, with TRBD1 identical over 7 bases. Germline V gives CDR1 SGDLS, CDR2 YYNGEE. There are 15 residues in the CDR3. Losses at the gene ends were 0 bases for V and 4 bases for J; bases not matched to a gene: 4. For the CDR3, the DNA is TGTGCCAGCAGCGTAGGAGGGGGCAAATACAATGAGCAGTTCTTC. It is translated as CASSVGGGKYNEQFF.

The chain uses TRBV6-5 and TRBJ1-6; no definite D call. Per the germline V gene, CDR1 is MNHEY and CDR2 is SVGAGI. This CDR3 comprises 15 residues. Between the trimmed V and J ends, which lost 8 bases and 13 bases, there was a span of 24 bases. The CDR3, as DNA: TGTGCCAGCTCGCTCAGATGGGAGCTGCCGATCCCCCTCCACTTT. Protein: CASSLRWELPIPLHF.

This clone was recorded only once. This chain uses TRBV6-5 with TRBJ2-7, with D tentatively TRBD1 (6 bases). Germline V CDR1 and CDR2: MNHEY, SVGAGI. CDR3 size: 14 residues. V lost 6 bases and J lost 2, with 14 bases in between. In DNA form, the CDR3 reads TGTGCCAGCAGGAAGACAGGTCCAGCCTACGAGCAGTACTTC. Its translation: CASRKTGPAYEQYF.

As to this clone: The sample carries other DNA sequences with the same CDR3. The chain combines TRBV10-2 with TRBJ1-2; weak D call: TRBD1 (5 bases). CDR1 and CDR2 from the germline V gene are WSHSY and SAAADI. The CDR3 is made up of 12 amino acids. Deletions cut 3 bases from V and 3 bases from J, with 5 bases between. CDR3 DNA sequence: TGCGCCAGCAGTGACAGGGACTATGGCTACACCTTC. Encoded protein: CASSDRDYGYTF.

The chain carries TRBV7-9 and TRBJ2-7; D gene uncertain. Germline CDR1 SEHNR, CDR2 FQNEAQ (reference sequence). CDR3 size: 11 residues. The V end was cut by 8 bases, the J end by 3 bases, with 8 bases between. CDR3 nucleotides: TGTGCCAGCGTACAAGACTACGAGCAGTACTTC. Protein product: CASVQDYEQYF. Looking up the rest from reference TRBV7-9 and TRBJ2-7 gives the full variable domain: DTGVSQNPRHKITKRGQNVTFRCDPISEHNRLYWYRQTLGQGPEFLTYFQNEAQLEKSRLLSDRFSAERPKGSFSTLEIQRTEQGDSAMYLCASVQDYEQYFGPGTRLTVT.

The rearrangement links TRBV7-9 to TRBJ1-2; TRBD1 aligns across 9 bases. The germline CDR1 and CDR2 sequences are SEHNR and FQNEAQ (reference sequence). The trim removed 3 bases at V and 4 bases at J, leaving 6 bases unmatched. The CDR3 is 15 amino acids. Here the CDR3 DNA reads TGTGCCAGCAGCTTTTGGGGACAGGGCGGCTATGGCTACACCTTC. The encoded protein is CASSFWGQGGYGYTF.

The chain is built from TRBV5-8 and TRBJ2-1; D is undetermined. The CDR3 is made up of 11 amino acids. Germline CDR1 is SGHTS and CDR2 is YDEGEE. The V end lost 0 bases, the J end lost 16 bases, and 11 bases lay between the germline ends. For the CDR3, the DNA is TGTGCCAGCAGCTTGGTTGCAGTAACCTTCTTC. Amino acid sequence: CASSLVAVTFF.

This clone has more than one count but fewer than ten. J is TRBJ1-1 and V is TRBV5-8; a weak D match, TRBD1 (5 bases). This CDR3 comprises 14 residues. Trimming stripped 2 bases from V and 1 base from J, with 9 bases between. CDR1 is SGHTS, CDR2 YDEGEE, per germline. CDR3 DNA: TGTGCCAGCAGCTTTCGGGGGGAGAACACTGAAGCTTTCTTT. It codes for CASSFRGENTEAFF.

The genes are TRBV27 and TRBJ2-6; no definite D call. With 0 bases removed from V and 2 bases from J, the gap between germline ends came to 2 bases. There are 14 residues in the CDR3. The germline gives CDR1 MNHEY, CDR2 SMNVEV (reference sequence). This CDR3 reads CASSLSTGANVLTF. CDR3 bases: TGTGCCAGCAGTTTATCCACTGGGGCCAACGTCCTGACTTTC.

The rearrangement joins TRBV27 to TRBJ2-2; D ambiguous. This CDR3 spans 13 amino acids. In germline, CDR1 is MNHEY, CDR2 SMNVEV (reference sequence). Trimming stripped 7 bases from V and 6 bases from J, with 12 bases between. CDR3 DNA sequence: TGTGCCAGCATAGTCGCCCCCTCCGGGGAGCTGTTTTTT. Protein product: CASIVAPSGELFF.

This clone has just a few counts. The rearrangement joins TRBV6-5 to TRBJ2-6; 7 bases line up with TRBD1. The CDR3 length is 15 residues. Germline CDR1 and CDR2: MNHEY and SVGAGI. J lost 12 bases, V lost 6 bases, and 14 bases had no gene match. The CDR3 nucleotides are TGTGCCAGCAGCTACGCCGGGACAGACTCCCTCGTCCTGACTTTC. Residues: CASSYAGTDSLVLTF.

The V call is TRBV5-1, the J call TRBJ2-1; maybe TRBD1 (5 bases). V lost 4 bases, J lost 5 bases, and 10 bases lay in between. The germline V gene encodes CDR1 SGHRS and CDR2 YFSETQ. This CDR3 region has 13 residues. CDR3 sequence reads: CASSLDRNNEQFF. DNA for the CDR3: TGCGCCAGCAGCCTTGACAGAAACAATGAGCAGTTCTTC.

J is TRBJ1-1 and V is TRBV12-2. TRBV12-2 is an annotated pseudogene. CDR3 length: 15 amino acids. The CDR3 spells CASRLVFRENTEAFF. DNA of the CDR3: TGTGCAAGTCGCTTAGTATTCCGGGAGAACACTGAAGCTTTCTTT.

This sequence joins TRBV7-8 and TRBJ2-7; D possibly corresponds to TRBD1 (5 bases). The germline gives CDR1 SGHVS, CDR2 FQNEAQ. Between the trimmed V and J ends, which lost 5 bases and 6 bases, there was a span of 14 bases. This CDR3 has 13 residues. The CDR3 loop is CASSPQDSREQYF. CDR3 nucleotides: TGTGCCAGCAGCCCACAAGACAGCCGCGAGCAGTACTTC.

The chain carries TRBV11-3 and TRBJ1-1, with D possibly TRBD1 on 5 matching bases. V gave up 2 bases and J gave up 1 base, with 5 bases separating them. The V gene's germline CDR1 is SGHNT and CDR2 YENEEA. CDR3 length: 13 residues. CDR3 DNA sequence: TGTGCCAGCAGCTTAACAGGGAACACTGAAGCTTTCTTT. Translating it yields CASSLTGNTEAFF.